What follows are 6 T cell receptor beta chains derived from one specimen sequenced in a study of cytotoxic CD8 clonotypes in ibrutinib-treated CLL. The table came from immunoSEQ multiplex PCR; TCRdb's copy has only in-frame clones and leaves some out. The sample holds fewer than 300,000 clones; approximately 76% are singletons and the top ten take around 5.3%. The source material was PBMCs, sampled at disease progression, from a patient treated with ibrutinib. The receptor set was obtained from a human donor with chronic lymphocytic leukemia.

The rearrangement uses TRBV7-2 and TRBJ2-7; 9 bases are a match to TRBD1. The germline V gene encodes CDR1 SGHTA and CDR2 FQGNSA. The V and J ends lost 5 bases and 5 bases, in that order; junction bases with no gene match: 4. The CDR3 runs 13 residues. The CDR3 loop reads CASSRQGGNEQYF. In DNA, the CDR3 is TGTGCCAGCAGCCGACAGGGGGGTAACGAGCAGTACTTC.

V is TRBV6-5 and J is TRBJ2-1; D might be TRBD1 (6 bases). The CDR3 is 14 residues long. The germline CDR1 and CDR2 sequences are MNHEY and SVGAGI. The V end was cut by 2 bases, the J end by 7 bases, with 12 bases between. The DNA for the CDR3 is TGTGCCAGCAGTTACACCGCAACAGGGAATGAGCAGTTCTTC. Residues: CASSYTATGNEQFF.

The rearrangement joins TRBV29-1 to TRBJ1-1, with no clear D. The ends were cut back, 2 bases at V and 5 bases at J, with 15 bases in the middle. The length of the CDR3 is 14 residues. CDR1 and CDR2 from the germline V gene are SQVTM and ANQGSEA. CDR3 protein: CSVELSGRVTEAFF. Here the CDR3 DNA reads TGCAGCGTTGAATTGAGCGGTAGGGTGACTGAAGCTTTCTTT.

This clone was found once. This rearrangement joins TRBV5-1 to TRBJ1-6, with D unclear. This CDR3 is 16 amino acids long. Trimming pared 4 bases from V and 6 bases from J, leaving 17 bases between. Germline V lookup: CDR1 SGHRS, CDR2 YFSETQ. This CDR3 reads CASSLVRGLLNSPLHF. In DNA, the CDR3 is TGCGCCAGCAGCCTCGTGAGAGGTCTGCTTAATTCACCCCTCCACTTT. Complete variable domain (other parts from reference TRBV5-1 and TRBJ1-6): KAGVTQTPRYLIKTRGQQVTLSCSPISGHRSVSWYQQTPGQGLQFLFEYFSETQRNKGNFPGRFSGRQFSNSRSEMNVSTLELGDSALYLCASSLVRGLLNSPLHFGNGTRLTVT.

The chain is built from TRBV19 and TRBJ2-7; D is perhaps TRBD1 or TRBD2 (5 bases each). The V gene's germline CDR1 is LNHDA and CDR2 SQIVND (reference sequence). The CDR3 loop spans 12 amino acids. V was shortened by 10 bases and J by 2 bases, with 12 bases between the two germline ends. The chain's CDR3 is CATGTAAYEQYF. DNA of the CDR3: TGTGCCACCGGGACCGCCGCCTACGAGCAGTACTTC.

CDR3 amino acids: CASSIISGLYNEQFF. In DNA, the CDR3 is TGTGCCAGTAGTATAATTAGCGGCCTCTACAATGAGCAGTTCTTC. The chain carries TRBV19 and TRBJ2-1, with D maybe TRBD2 (6 bases). The V gene lost 2 bases and the J gene lost 3 bases, with 11 bases spanning the gap. There are 15 residues in the CDR3. Germline CDR1 LNHDA, CDR2 SQIVND (reference sequence).